This T cell receptor beta chain comes out of a study of T cell repertoires in cytomegalovirus infection. Study-wide background: CMV epitopes, recently identified HLA-C-restricted and well-studied HLA-B-restricted, were used. Indications came from public TCR beta signatures; they pointed to CMV infection and to a matching HLA type.

Notes on this clonotype: Its antigen is currently unknown.

MiXCR, applied by TCRdb to the reads, yields one record per CDR3 protein. The table lists some 700,000 distinct CDR3 sequences, roughly 30% of them singletons. Germline assignment: CDR1 LNHDA and CDR2 SQIVND (reference sequence). Trimming removed 6 bases from V and 3 bases from J; junction bases left unmatched: 8. The CDR3 extends over 15 amino acids. The sequence was obtained from a human donor in good health (CMV status not recorded). Some clones in this sample may be carry-over from other donors' samples. The material sequenced was cultured PBMCs, taken from culture after CMV antigen stimulation. The chain combines TRBV19 with TRBJ1-1; TRBD1 agrees at 9 bases. This chain's CDR3 is CASRTGTGRDTEAFF. For the CDR3, the DNA is TGTGCCAGTAGAACCGGGACAGGGAGGGACACTGAAGCTTTCTTT.